Included here is one TCR beta chain sequence, with context. Its specificity is unknown. The CDR3 extends over 15 amino acids. Germline CDR1 is LNHNV and CDR2 is YYDKDF (reference sequence). The J segment lost 4 bases and the V segment lost 5 bases, leaving 5 bases of the junction unmatched. It was with a sample-barcoded 5' primer and a J-beta primer mix that a second PCR of roughly 7 to 12 cycles was run. Sequencing yielded, for each sample, at least 3 million paired-end reads carrying CDR3. MiXCR, applied by TCRdb to the 5' RACE reads, yields one record per CDR3 protein. The table has around 1,800,000 distinct CDR3 sequences, around 42% seen once. This entry comes from a study of blood T cells in healthy people across ages. Russia was home to the donors, healthy Caucasian individuals aged about 6 to 90. Study conclusions and caveats: Per million T cells, the diversity of TCR beta decreased roughly linearly as age advanced.

The V and J genes are TRBV15 and TRBJ2-5; 12 nucleotides align to TRBD1. Specimen: blood. This TCR was recovered from a human donor in good health. CDR3: CATSSRDRGRETQYF. The CDR3, as DNA: TGTGCCACCAGCTCCCGGGACAGGGGGCGAGAGACCCAGTACTTC.